This is a list of T cell receptor beta chains from one sample in a study of blood T cell repertoires in COVID-19. TCRdb's copy holds only in-frame clones and misses some; the assay was immunoSEQ multiplex PCR. The sample contains hundreds of thousands of clones, about 93% of which appear only once. The sequenced sample consisted of PBMCs or T cells enriched from blood (not recorded which). These receptor sequences come from a woman aged 18-35 years who had recovered from COVID-19. CDR3s include the opening cysteine and the closing phenylalanine or tryptophan. D genes are given only for firm matches. Size is omitted from some rows. Given values are once, few, many or a class for expanded clones.

clone size,V gene,D gene,J gene,CDR3 DNA,CDR3 protein
NA,TRBV6-5,NA,TRBJ1-1,TGTGCCAGCAGTTACCGCGGGGGGTCTTCCTTACTTGAAGCTTTCTTT,CASSYRGGSSLLEAFF
NA,TRBV2,TRBD1,TRBJ1-2,TGTGCCAGCAGCGCTGGGACAGGGTCGAGTGGCTACACCTTC,CASSAGTGSSGYTF
NA,TRBV4-1,NA,TRBJ1-5,TGCGCCAGCAGCCAAGATGGAGGGGATCAGCCCCAGCATTTT,CASSQDGGDQPQHF
NA,TRBV19,TRBD1,TRBJ1-2,TGTGCCAGTAGTAAACTTCCGGGACAGGGGGACTATGGCTACACCTTC,CASSKLPGQGDYGYTF
NA,TRBV29-1,TRBD1,TRBJ1-1,TGCAGCGCCCGACAGGGGGCGAGTACTGAAGCTTTCTTT,CSARQGASTEAFF
once,TRBV11-2,TRBD1,TRBJ2-3,TGTGCCAGCAGCTTCCGAGGGGGCATCACAGATACGCAGTATTTT,CASSFRGGITDTQYF
NA,TRBV27,TRBD1,TRBJ2-4,TGTGCCAGCAGTCCCTCTTACAGGGGGGCCAAAAACATTCAGTACTTC,CASSPSYRGAKNIQYF
NA,TRBV28,TRBD1,TRBJ1-4,TGTGCCAGCACTCAGCCAGGGGGCCATAATGAAAAACTGTTTTTT,CASTQPGGHNEKLFF
few,TRBV4-2,TRBD1,TRBJ1-1,TGTGCCAGCAGCCAAGAGGGACAGAGGGTGGGGAACACTGAAGCTTTCTTT,CASSQEGQRVGNTEAFF
few,TRBV2,NA,TRBJ1-2,TGTGCCAGGGTACTCGACAGGACTAACTATGGCTACACCTTC,CARVLDRTNYGYTF
NA,TRBV29-1,NA,TRBJ1-5,TGCAGCGTTTACGGGGGGAGAGGGATTAGCAATCAGCCCCAGCATTTT,CSVYGGRGISNQPQHF
NA,TRBV7-2,NA,TRBJ1-3,TGTGCCAGCAGCTTAGCGGGAGGGCAACAAGGAAACACCATATATTTT,CASSLAGGQQGNTIYF
NA,TRBV5-6,TRBD2,TRBJ2-3,TGTGCCAGCAGCTTGTTGCCGGAGCGGGGACCCACAGATACGCAGTATTTT,CASSLLPERGPTDTQYF
few,TRBV28,NA,TRBJ1-3,TGTGCCAGCAGTTTTAAATCAAACACCATATATTTT,CASSFKSNTIYF
NA,TRBV5-1,TRBD2,TRBJ2-1,TGCGCCAGCAGCCCCGGAGGAGCGGGGGTACTAAATGAGCAGTTCTTC,CASSPGGAGVLNEQFF
NA,TRBV5-4,TRBD1,TRBJ1-2,TGTGCCAGCAGCTTAGACCTCACAGGGACAGGAGGCTACACCTTC,CASSLDLTGTGGYTF
many,TRBV24-1,TRBD2,TRBJ2-2,TGTGCCACCAGTGATAGCGGGAGGGACACCGGGGAGCTGTTTTTT,CATSDSGRDTGELFF
NA,TRBV6-5,NA,TRBJ1-2,TGTGCCAGCAGTTACTCGAGCGGTACCGGTATCTATGGCTACACCTTC,CASSYSSGTGIYGYTF
many,TRBV7-6,TRBD1,TRBJ1-6,TGTGCCAGCAGCTTACGGCAGGGGGGTAATTCACCCCTCCACTTT,CASSLRQGGNSPLHF
NA,TRBV9,NA,TRBJ2-6,TGTGCCAGCAGCGTAGCTGGGGGGGCAGGGGCCAACGTCCTGACTTTC,CASSVAGGAGANVLTF
NA,TRBV18,TRBD1,TRBJ1-2,TGTGCCAGCTCACCCGATCCACAGGGGGCCTATGGCTACACCTTC,CASSPDPQGAYGYTF
NA,TRBV2,TRBD2,TRBJ2-7,TGTGCCAGCACTGGACTAGCCGACGAGCAGTACTTC,CASTGLADEQYF
once,TRBV14,TRBD2,TRBJ2-1,TGTGCCAGCAGCGGTAGCGGGGGTTACTTCGGGCAGTTCTTC,CASSGSGGYFGQFF
NA,TRBV7-2,NA,TRBJ1-2,TGTGCCAGCAGCTTAGCAGGACAGACCTGGAGCTATGGCTACACCTTC,CASSLAGQTWSYGYTF
NA,TRBV5-1,NA,TRBJ2-7,TGCGCCAGCAGCCCCCTGGACTATTACGAGCAGTACTTC,CASSPLDYYEQYF
NA,TRBV10-3,TRBD2,TRBJ2-3,TGTGCCATCAGTGGGGGACTAGCGGGCGTAGATACGCAGTATTTT,CAISGGLAGVDTQYF
NA,TRBV5-6,TRBD1,TRBJ1-6,TGTGCCAGCAGCTTCGGGACAGGTGAGGATTCACCCCTCCACTTT,CASSFGTGEDSPLHF
NA,TRBV28,NA,TRBJ1-1,TGTGCCAGCAGTTTAGGCCGCCTGAACACTGAAGCTTTCTTT,CASSLGRLNTEAFF
NA,TRBV28,NA,TRBJ2-3,TGTGCCGCCCCGGTCGGAGATACGCAGTATTTT,CAAPVGDTQYF
NA,TRBV7-9,NA,TRBJ2-5,TGTGCCAGCAGCTTAGAACTAGCAACAGAGACCCAGTACTTC,CASSLELATETQYF
NA,TRBV18,NA,TRBJ2-7,TGTGCCAGCTCACCACATGAGTACGAGCAGTACTTC,CASSPHEYEQYF
NA,TRBV9,TRBD1,TRBJ1-3,TGTGCCAGCAGCGTAGGCGGGACAGGGGGCTCTGGAAACACCATATATTTT,CASSVGGTGGSGNTIYF
NA,TRBV12-3/TRBV12-4,NA,TRBJ1-1,TGTGCCAGCAGAATCAAGAACACTGAAGCTTTCTTT,CASRIKNTEAFF
NA,TRBV5-6,NA,TRBJ1-5,TGTGCCAGCAGCTTGGTGGCGGGGGATCAGCCCCAGCATTTT,CASSLVAGDQPQHF
NA,TRBV9,NA,TRBJ2-3,TGTGCCAGCAGCGGGGGACTTTTACCCACAGATACGCAGTTTTTT,CASSGGLLPTDTQFF
once,TRBV19,NA,TRBJ1-2,TGTGCCAGTATCCTCAGGGAGGCGGTCGTTGGCTACACCTTC,CASILREAVVGYTF